These 24 T cell receptor beta chains came from one sample sequenced in a study of shared clonotypes between healthy human individuals. Some clones are missing from TCRdb's copy, which holds only in-frame ones; the method was immunoSEQ multiplex PCR. The sample records some 1,900,000 clones, roughly 94% being singletons. CD45RO-negative cells were positively selected for CCR7, leaving out terminally differentiated effector memory CD45RA+ cells. Sequenced input: naive CD8+ T cells sorted from blood. The source is a man younger than 30 in good health.

J is TRBJ1-5 and V is TRBV10-1; 8 bases are a match to TRBD1. Germline V lookup: CDR1 WNHNN, CDR2 SYGVQD (reference sequence). This CDR3 contains 19 residues. J gave up 0 bases and V 2 bases, and 12 bases lay outside the gene matches. The CDR3, as DNA: TGCGCCAGCAGTGAGAATCGACAGGGGCCGCAGTATAGCAATCAGCCCCAGCATTTT. The encoded protein is CASSENRQGPQYSNQPQHF.

The chain combines TRBV5-1 with TRBJ2-7, with D possibly matching TRBD1 (6 bases). The ends were cut back, 2 bases at V and 6 bases at J, with 24 bases in the middle. Germline V gene sequence: CDR1 SGHRS, CDR2 YFSETQ. The CDR3 sequence is 17 residues long. The CDR3 nucleotides read TGCGCCAGCAGCTTTCGCCCACCAGGGGACCCTCTGGGCGAGCAGTACTTC. Protein: CASSFRPPGDPLGEQYF.

The CDR3 here is CASSEGLAGPTSTDTQYF. The CDR3 nucleotides are TGCGCCAGCAGTGAGGGACTAGCGGGTCCCACTAGCACAGATACGCAGTATTTT. The rearrangement uses TRBV10-2 and TRBJ2-3; 11 positions agree with TRBD2. The CDR3 consists of 18 residues. CDR1 WSHSY and CDR2 SAAADI come from the germline V gene. The junction had 7 bases not matched to a gene; V was cut back by 2 bases and J by 0 bases.

The CDR3 coding sequence is TGTGCCAGCAGTTTACGACAGGGAGGTGGCGGCTACACCTTC. This gives the protein CASSLRQGGGGYTF. The chain combines TRBV27 with TRBJ1-2, with 7 positions matching TRBD1. V shed 2 bases, J shed 8 bases, and the junction held 8 bases outside the gene matches. CDR1 is MNHEY, CDR2 SMNVEV, per germline (reference sequence). The CDR3 is made up of 14 amino acids.

The J gene is TRBJ1-2, the V gene TRBV7-9; 10 bases fit TRBD1. The CDR3 runs to 15 residues. V was pared by 4 bases and J by 7 bases, with 9 bases of the junction left unmatched. Germline CDR1 and CDR2: SEHNR and FQNEAQ (reference sequence). CDR3 DNA: TGTGCCAGCAGCTACGGGACAGGGGCCCCCTTTGGCTACACCTTC. It translates to CASSYGTGAPFGYTF. Filled out from reference TRBV7-9 and TRBJ1-2, the complete variable domain reads DTGVSQNPRHKITKRGQNVTFRCDPISEHNRLYWYRQTLGQGPEFLTYFQNEAQLEKSRLLSDRFSAERPKGSFSTLEIQRTEQGDSAMYLCASSYGTGAPFGYTFGSGTRLTVV.

The chain recombines TRBV7-9 with TRBJ1-4, with 9 bases that match TRBD1. Germline assignment: CDR1 SEHNR and CDR2 FQNEAQ (reference sequence). CDR3 length: 14 amino acids. V lost 1 base, J lost 12 bases, and 6 bases stayed unmatched. The CDR3 DNA is TGTGCCAGCAGCTTAGGGGACAGGGCCATGGAACTGTTTTTT. Translated: CASSLGDRAMELFF.

The chain is built from TRBV20-1 and TRBJ1-2; D gene unclear. Germline V gives CDR1 DFQATT, CDR2 SNEGSKA (reference sequence). Trimming took 1 base from V and 4 from J, leaving 4 bases between them. This CDR3 contains 11 residues. The CDR3 DNA follows: TGCAGTGCTAGAGCGGCCTATGGCTACACCTTC. Its translation: CSARAAYGYTF.

The table lists this clone with a count of one. V and J are TRBV25-1 and TRBJ2-3; D uncertain. CDR1 and CDR2 from the germline V gene are MGHDK and SYGVNS. V lost 1 base to trimming and J lost 0 bases, with 11 bases between them. The CDR3 is 16 amino acids. For the CDR3, the DNA is TGTGCCAGCAGTGAATGGACGGAACCTAGCACAGATACGCAGTATTTT. Its protein product is CASSEWTEPSTDTQYF.

The DNA for the CDR3 is TGTGCCAGCAGCTTATTCTTAGCGGGAGGCGGTGAGCAGTTCTTC. It specifies CASSLFLAGGGEQFF. The J gene is TRBJ2-1, the V gene TRBV5-4; 10 bases fit TRBD2. Trimming took 2 bases from V and 9 from J; bases not matched to a gene: 8. From germline, CDR1 is SGHNT and CDR2 YYREEE (reference sequence). The CDR3 is 15 residues long.

V is TRBV5-1 and J is TRBJ1-2, with D possibly being TRBD1 (5 bases). Germline V gene data show CDR1 as SGHRS and CDR2 as YFSETQ. This CDR3 has 14 amino acids. With 0 bases removed from V and 8 bases from J, the gap between germline ends came to 14 bases. For the CDR3, the DNA is TGCGCCAGCAGCTTGGATGGCAGGGCGGAGGGCTACACCTTC. It codes for CASSLDGRAEGYTF.

With regard to this clone: The same CDR3 also results from other DNA sequences found in this sample. The chain carries TRBV7-8 and TRBJ2-7; weak D call: TRBD1 (6 bases). The CDR3 has 13 amino acids. The V end was cut by 5 bases, the J end by 5 bases, with 13 bases between. The V gene's germline CDR1 is SGHVS and CDR2 FQNEAQ. CDR3 amino acids: CASSLNTGNEQYF. In nucleotides, the CDR3 is TGTGCCAGCAGCCTAAACACAGGGAACGAGCAGTACTTC.

This chain joins TRBV9 and TRBJ2-3; 10 bases line up with TRBD2. The CDR3 runs 16 residues. In germline, CDR1 is SGDLS, CDR2 YYNGEE. With 4 bases clipped from V and 2 bases from J, the junction kept 7 bases outside the gene matches. This CDR3 is CASSLLAGATTDTQYF. The CDR3 nucleotides are TGTGCCAGCAGCCTCCTAGCGGGGGCTACCACAGATACGCAGTATTTT. The variable domain in full, with the rest retrieved from reference TRBV9 and TRBJ2-3, is DSGVTQTPKHLITATGQRVTLRCSPRSGDLSVYWYQQSLDQGLQFLIQYYNGEERAKGNILERFSAQQFPDLHSELNLSSLELGDSALYFCASSLLAGATTDTQYFGPGTRLTVL.

V gene TRBV11-2 combines with J gene TRBJ1-3; 7 positions agree with TRBD1. The V gene end was trimmed by 3 bases and the J gene end by 3 bases; junction bases not matched to a gene: 8. CDR3 length: 16 residues. Germline V lookup: CDR1 SGHAT, CDR2 FQNNGV. CDR3 sequence: CASSLGAGTVGNTIYF. The DNA for the CDR3 is TGTGCCAGCAGCTTGGGGGCCGGGACAGTTGGAAACACCATATATTTT.

Concerning this clone itself: Other DNA variants within this sample encode the same CDR3. The genes are TRBV6-5 and TRBJ2-1, with D uncertain. This CDR3 is built from 15 residues. Trimming stripped 5 bases from V and 0 bases from J, with 11 bases between. The germline gives CDR1 MNHEY, CDR2 SVGAGI. The CDR3 DNA reads TGTGCCAGCAGTCCCCTCCCAAGCTCCTACAATGAGCAGTTCTTC. This translates into CASSPLPSSYNEQFF.

The gene calls are TRBV4-1 and TRBJ2-7; TRBD2 aligns across 11 bases. V shed 4 bases, J shed 5 bases, and the junction held 4 bases outside the gene matches. CDR1 is MGHRA and CDR2 is YSYEKL in the germline V gene. This CDR3 comprises 14 residues. The CDR3 here is CASSPGLAVHEQYF. The CDR3 region has the DNA TGCGCCAGCAGCCCGGGACTAGCGGTCCACGAGCAGTACTTC.

For this clone: Other DNA sequences in the same sample also yield this CDR3. The chain joins TRBV6-5 to TRBJ1-1, with 7 bases lining up with TRBD1. V was pared by 0 bases and J by 1 base, with 2 bases of the junction left unmatched. Looked up from germline, CDR1 is MNHEY and CDR2 is SVGAGI. The CDR3 covers 15 residues. The CDR3 reads CASSYSYRGNTEAFF. CDR3 sequence (DNA): TGTGCCAGCAGTTACTCGTACAGGGGGAACACTGAAGCTTTCTTT.

The V and J genes are TRBV10-3 and TRBJ2-5; TRBD2 aligns across 10 bases. Unmatched junction bases numbered 19, after V lost 0 bases and J lost 3 bases. The germline CDR1 and CDR2 sequences are ENHRY and SYGVKD. The CDR3 runs 21 residues. The CDR3 region has the DNA TGTGCCATCAGTGAGTCTGGTAATGAGGTGGCTAGCGGGAGACCGGAAGAGACCCAGTACTTC. Translating it yields CAISESGNEVASGRPEETQYF.

The J gene is TRBJ2-5, the V gene TRBV2, with D possibly being TRBD1 (7 bases). CDR3 length: 14 amino acids. Germline lookup yields CDR1 SNHLY and CDR2 FYNNEI. V lost 4 bases and J lost 5, with 14 bases in between. The CDR3 protein is CASSVPGGRETQYF. CDR3 coding DNA: TGTGCCAGCAGTGTTCCAGGGGGGCGGGAGACCCAGTACTTC.

V and J are TRBV27 and TRBJ1-6; perhaps TRBD1 as D (5 bases). Germline lookup yields CDR1 MNHEY and CDR2 SMNVEV (reference sequence). This CDR3 comprises 14 residues. V lost 2 bases and J 9 bases, leaving 11 bases between the germline ends. CDR3 residues: CASSLSRARSPLHF. DNA for the CDR3: TGTGCCAGCAGTTTAAGCAGGGCGCGTTCACCCCTCCACTTT.

The chain carries TRBV27 and TRBJ2-5, with TRBD1 identical over 9 bases. Germline V gene data show CDR1 as MNHEY and CDR2 as SMNVEV (reference sequence). V gave up 8 bases and J gave up 5 bases; unmatched junction bases: 9. The CDR3 consists of 14 residues. For the CDR3, the DNA is TGTGCCAGCGGGGGGGACAGGGTGGGCGAGACCCAGTACTTC. This translates into CASGGDRVGETQYF.

The V gene is TRBV7-9, the J gene TRBJ1-1; D call uncertain. V dropped 4 bases and J dropped 5 bases, with 17 bases sitting between them. Germline values: CDR1 SEHNR, CDR2 FQNEAQ (reference sequence). The CDR3 length is 15 residues. DNA for the CDR3: TGTGCCAGCAGCTCCTCCGCGACGATGGGGACTGAAGCTTTCTTT. It yields the protein CASSSSATMGTEAFF.

This clone was counted a single time. The gene calls are TRBV9 and TRBJ1-4; 8 bases line up with TRBD1. The germline V gene encodes CDR1 SGDLS and CDR2 YYNGEE. The trim removed 3 bases at V and 8 bases at J, leaving 9 bases unmatched. The length of the CDR3 is 15 residues. The CDR3 here is CASSATGTGNEKLFF. CDR3 coding DNA: TGTGCCAGCAGCGCTACCGGGACAGGAAACGAAAAACTGTTTTTT.

The rearrangement links TRBV10-2 to TRBJ2-7; 8 positions agree with TRBD2. The CDR3 covers 13 residues. Germline CDR1 is WSHSY and CDR2 is SAAADI. The junction had 5 bases not matched to a gene; V was cut back by 7 bases and J by 3 bases. CDR3 sequence (DNA): TGCGCCAGCACCTTCACTAGCGGCTACGAGCAGTACTTC. It is translated as CASTFTSGYEQYF.

V is TRBV19 and J is TRBJ1-5; D call uncertain. CDR1 LNHDA and CDR2 SQIVND come from the germline V gene (reference sequence). V was shortened by 9 bases and J by 9 bases, with 15 bases between the two germline ends. The CDR3 is 12 amino acids. CDR3: CASCIGGLPQHF. CDR3 DNA: TGTGCCAGCTGTATCGGCGGTTTGCCCCAGCATTTT.